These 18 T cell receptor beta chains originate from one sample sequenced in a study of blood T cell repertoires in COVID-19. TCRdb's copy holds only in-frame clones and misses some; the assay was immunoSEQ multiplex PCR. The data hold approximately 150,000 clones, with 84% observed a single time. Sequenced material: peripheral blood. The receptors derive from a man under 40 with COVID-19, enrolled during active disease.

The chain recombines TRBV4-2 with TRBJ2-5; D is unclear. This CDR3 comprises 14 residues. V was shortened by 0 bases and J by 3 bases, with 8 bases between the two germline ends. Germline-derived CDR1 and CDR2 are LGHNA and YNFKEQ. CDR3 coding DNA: TGTGCCAGCAGCCAAGATAGCCTGGAAGAGACCCAGTACTTC. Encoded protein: CASSQDSLEETQYF.

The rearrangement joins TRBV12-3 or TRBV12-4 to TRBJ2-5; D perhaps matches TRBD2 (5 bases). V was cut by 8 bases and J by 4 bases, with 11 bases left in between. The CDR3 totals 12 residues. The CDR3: CASGSSRETQYF. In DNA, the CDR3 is TGTGCCAGCGGGAGTTCGAGAGAGACCCAGTACTTC.

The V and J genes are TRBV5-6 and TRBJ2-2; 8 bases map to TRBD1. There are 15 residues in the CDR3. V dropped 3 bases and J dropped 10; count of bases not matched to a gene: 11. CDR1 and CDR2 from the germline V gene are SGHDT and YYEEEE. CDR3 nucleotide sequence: TGTGCCAGCAGCTCCATGGACAGGGCTAGGGAGGAGCTGTTTTTT. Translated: CASSSMDRAREELFF.

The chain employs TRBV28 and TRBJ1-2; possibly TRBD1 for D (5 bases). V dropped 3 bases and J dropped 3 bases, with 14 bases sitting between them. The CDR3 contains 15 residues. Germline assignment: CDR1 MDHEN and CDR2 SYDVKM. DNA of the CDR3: TGTGCCAGCAGTTTCTACCGATCGACAGACTATGGCTACACCTTC. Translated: CASSFYRSTDYGYTF.

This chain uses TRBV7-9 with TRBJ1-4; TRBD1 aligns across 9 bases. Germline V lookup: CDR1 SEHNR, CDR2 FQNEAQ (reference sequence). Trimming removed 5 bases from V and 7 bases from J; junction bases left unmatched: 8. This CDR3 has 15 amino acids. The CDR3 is CASSGRQGVPEKLFF. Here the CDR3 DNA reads TGTGCCAGCAGCGGAAGACAGGGGGTGCCTGAAAAACTGTTTTTT.

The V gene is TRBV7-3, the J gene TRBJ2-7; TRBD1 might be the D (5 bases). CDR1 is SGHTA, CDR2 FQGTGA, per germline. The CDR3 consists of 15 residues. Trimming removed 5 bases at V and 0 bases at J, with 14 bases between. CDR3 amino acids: CASSDNRSSSYEQYF. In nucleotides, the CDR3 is TGTGCCAGCAGCGACAACAGGTCGAGCTCCTACGAGCAGTACTTC.

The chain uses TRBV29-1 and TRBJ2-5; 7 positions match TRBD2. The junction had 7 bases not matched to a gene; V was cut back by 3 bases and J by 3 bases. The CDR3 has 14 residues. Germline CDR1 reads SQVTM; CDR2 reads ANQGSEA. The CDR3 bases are TGCAGCGTTGATTCCCCTAGCGGAGAAGAGACCCAGTACTTC. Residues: CSVDSPSGEETQYF.

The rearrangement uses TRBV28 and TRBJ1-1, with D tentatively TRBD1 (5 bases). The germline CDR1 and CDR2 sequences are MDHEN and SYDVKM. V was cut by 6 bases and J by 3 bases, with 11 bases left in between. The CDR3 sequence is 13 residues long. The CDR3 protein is CASRTRQYTEAFF. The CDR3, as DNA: TGTGCCAGCAGAACGAGACAGTACACTGAAGCTTTCTTT.

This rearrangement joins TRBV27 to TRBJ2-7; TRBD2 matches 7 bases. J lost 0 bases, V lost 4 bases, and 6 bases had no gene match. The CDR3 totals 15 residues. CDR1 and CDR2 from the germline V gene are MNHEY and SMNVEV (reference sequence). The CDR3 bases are TGTGCCAGCAGTTATGGGGGAGGGAGCTCCTACGAGCAGTACTTC. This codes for CASSYGGGSSYEQYF.

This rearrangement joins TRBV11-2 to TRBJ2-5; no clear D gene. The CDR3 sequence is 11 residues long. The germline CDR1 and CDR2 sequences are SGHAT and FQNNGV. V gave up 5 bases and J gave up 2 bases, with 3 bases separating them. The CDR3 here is CASSIQETQYF. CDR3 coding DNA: TGTGCCAGCAGCATACAAGAGACCCAGTACTTC.

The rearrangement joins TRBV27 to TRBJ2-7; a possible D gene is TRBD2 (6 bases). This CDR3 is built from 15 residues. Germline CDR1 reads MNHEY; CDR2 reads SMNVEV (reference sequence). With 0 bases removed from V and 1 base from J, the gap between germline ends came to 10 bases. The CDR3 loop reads CASSLSSGSSYEQYF. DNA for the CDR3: TGTGCCAGCAGTTTATCTAGCGGTTCATCCTACGAGCAGTACTTC.

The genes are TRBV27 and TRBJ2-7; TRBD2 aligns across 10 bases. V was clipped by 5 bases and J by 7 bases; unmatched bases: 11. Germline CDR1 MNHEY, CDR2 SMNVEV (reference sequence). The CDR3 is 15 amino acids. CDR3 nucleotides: TGTGCCAGCAGTCTCTTACTAGCGGGAATCGGTGAGCAGTACTTC. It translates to CASSLLLAGIGEQYF.

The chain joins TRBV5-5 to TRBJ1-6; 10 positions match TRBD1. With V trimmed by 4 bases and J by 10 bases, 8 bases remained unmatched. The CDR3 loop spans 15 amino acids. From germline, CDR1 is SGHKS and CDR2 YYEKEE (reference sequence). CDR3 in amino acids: CASSDVGTGVSPLHF. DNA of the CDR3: TGTGCCAGCAGCGATGTGGGGACAGGGGTGTCACCCCTCCACTTT.

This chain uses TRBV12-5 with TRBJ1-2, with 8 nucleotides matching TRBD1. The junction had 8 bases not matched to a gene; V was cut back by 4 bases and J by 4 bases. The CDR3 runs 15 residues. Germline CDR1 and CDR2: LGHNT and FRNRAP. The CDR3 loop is CASGSTGEVGYGYTF. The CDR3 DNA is TGTGCTAGTGGTTCGACAGGGGAAGTAGGCTATGGCTACACCTTC.

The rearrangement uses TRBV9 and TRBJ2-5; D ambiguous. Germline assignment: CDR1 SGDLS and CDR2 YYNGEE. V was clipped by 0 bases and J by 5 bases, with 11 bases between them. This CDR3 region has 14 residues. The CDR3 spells CASSVGQSTETQYF. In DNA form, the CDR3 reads TGTGCCAGCAGCGTAGGGCAGTCGACTGAGACCCAGTACTTC.

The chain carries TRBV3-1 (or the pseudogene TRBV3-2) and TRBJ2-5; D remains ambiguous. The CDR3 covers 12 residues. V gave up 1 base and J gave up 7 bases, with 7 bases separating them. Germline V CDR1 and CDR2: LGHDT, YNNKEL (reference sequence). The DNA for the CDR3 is TGTGCCAGCAGCCAAGGAGTCGGGACCCAGTACTTC. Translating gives CASSQGVGTQYF.

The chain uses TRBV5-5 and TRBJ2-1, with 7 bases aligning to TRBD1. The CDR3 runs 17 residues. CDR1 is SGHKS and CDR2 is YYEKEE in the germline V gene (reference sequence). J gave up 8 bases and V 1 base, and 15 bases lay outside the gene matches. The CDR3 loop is CASSLSLGDSLWHEQFF. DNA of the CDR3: TGTGCCAGCAGCTTGAGCCTTGGGGACAGCCTTTGGCATGAGCAGTTCTTC.

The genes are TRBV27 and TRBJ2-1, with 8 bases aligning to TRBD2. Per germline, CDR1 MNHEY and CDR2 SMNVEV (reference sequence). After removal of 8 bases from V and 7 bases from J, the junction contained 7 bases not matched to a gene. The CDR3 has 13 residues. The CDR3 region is CASRYGGGNEQFF. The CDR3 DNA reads TGTGCCAGCCGCTACGGGGGGGGGAATGAGCAGTTCTTC.